The source of this T cell receptor (beta chain) is a study of T cells in Graves' hyperthyroidism and ophthalmopathy. Study-wide results and caveats: Most expanded thyroid clonotypes above 0.001 recurred in blood.

After removal of 0 bases from V and 5 bases from J, the junction contained 4 bases not matched to a gene. Germline assignment: CDR1 MNHEY and CDR2 SMNVEV (reference sequence). The CDR3 covers 15 residues. Source material for PBMCs was more than 7.5 ml fresh peripheral blood. This clonotype was counted at least ten times. Its antigen is currently unknown. TCR beta CDR3 regions were amplified from RNA. First-round RT-PCR targeting the TCR CDR3 was performed with the HTBI primer set. TCRdb redid the calling of the multiplex PCR reads with MiXCR, one entry per CDR3 protein. Of under 450,000 distinct CDR3 sequences listed, about 14% were seen once; the top ten hold under 25%.

Sequenced sample: blood. The chain has TRBV27 and TRBJ1-2; 9 bases are a match to TRBD1. The origin of this receptor is a man younger than 45 with Graves' hyperthyroidism that later progressed to Graves' ophthalmopathy. In nucleotides, the CDR3 is TGTGCCAGCAGTTTATCCTCCGGGACAGGGTATGGCTACACCTTC. Translating it yields CASSLSSGTGYGYTF.